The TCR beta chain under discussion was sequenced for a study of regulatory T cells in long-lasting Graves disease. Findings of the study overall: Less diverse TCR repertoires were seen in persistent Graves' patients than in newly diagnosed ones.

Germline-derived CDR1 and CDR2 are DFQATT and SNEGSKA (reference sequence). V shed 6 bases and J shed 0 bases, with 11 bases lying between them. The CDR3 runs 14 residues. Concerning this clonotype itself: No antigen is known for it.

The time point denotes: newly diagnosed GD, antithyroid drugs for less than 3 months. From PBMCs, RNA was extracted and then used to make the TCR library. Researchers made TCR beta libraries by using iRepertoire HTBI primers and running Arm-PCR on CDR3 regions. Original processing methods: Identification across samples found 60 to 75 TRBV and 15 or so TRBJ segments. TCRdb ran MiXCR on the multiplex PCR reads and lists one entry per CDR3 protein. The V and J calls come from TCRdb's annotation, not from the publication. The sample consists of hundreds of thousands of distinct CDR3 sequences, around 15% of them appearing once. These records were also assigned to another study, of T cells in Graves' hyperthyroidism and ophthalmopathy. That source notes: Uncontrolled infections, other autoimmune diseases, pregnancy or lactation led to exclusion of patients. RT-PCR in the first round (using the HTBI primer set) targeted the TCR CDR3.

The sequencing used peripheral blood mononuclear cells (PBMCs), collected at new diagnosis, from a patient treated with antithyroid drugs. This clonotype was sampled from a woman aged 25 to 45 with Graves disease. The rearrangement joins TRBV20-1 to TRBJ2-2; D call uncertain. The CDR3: CSALSGANTGELFF. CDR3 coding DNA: TGCAGTGCCCTTTCGGGCGCGAACACCGGGGAGCTGTTTTTT.